The 27 T cell receptor beta chains below come from one sample, sequenced in a study of neoadjuvant anti-PD-1 for oral cavity cancer. Time point denoted: after neoadjuvant nivolumab, at surgical resection. Profiling relied on immunoSEQ multiplex PCR, and the TCRdb table lists in-frame clones only, not all of them. The sample has some 10,000 clones, roughly 62% seen once; the top ten hold less than 4.5%. Here the sequenced sample was PBMCs, taken after nivolumab (anti-PD-1) treatment. The receptors shown here come from a person aged 35-79 years with oral cavity squamous cell carcinoma.

The chain couples TRBV7-9 to TRBJ1-4; a weak D match, TRBD1 (6 bases). This CDR3 is built from 17 residues. Germline-derived CDR1 and CDR2 are SEHNR and FQNEAQ (reference sequence). V lost 5 bases and J 0 bases, leaving 16 bases between the germline ends. The CDR3 loop is CASSPLTGGSTNEKLFF. DNA for the CDR3: TGTGCCAGCAGCCCCCTGACAGGAGGGTCAACTAATGAAAAACTGTTTTTT.

The genes are TRBV6-6 and TRBJ2-2; 7 bases match TRBD2. The CDR3 totals 14 residues. Germline loops: CDR1 MNHNY, CDR2 SVGAGI (reference sequence). J gave up 2 bases and V 5 bases, and 2 bases lay outside the gene matches. Written as DNA, the CDR3 is TGTGCCAGCAGTGGCGGGGGAAACACCGGGGAGCTGTTTTTT. It codes for CASSGGGNTGELFF.

This rearrangement joins TRBV19 to TRBJ2-6; tentatively, D is TRBD2 (6 bases). CDR1 is LNHDA and CDR2 is SQIVND in the germline V gene (reference sequence). The length of the CDR3 is 15 residues. V lost 3 bases to trimming and J lost 4 bases, with 10 bases between them. The CDR3 DNA sequence: TGTGCCAGTAGTATCGGAGGGGCCGGGGCCAACGTCCTGACTTTC. Protein: CASSIGGAGANVLTF. Drawing the rest from reference TRBV19 and TRBJ2-6, the complete variable domain is DGGITQSPKYLFRKEGQNVTLSCEQNLNHDAMYWYRQDPGQGLRLIYYSQIVNDFQKGDIAEGYSVSREKKESFPLTVTSAQKNPTAFYLCASSIGGAGANVLTFGAGSRLTVL.

The genes are TRBV19 and TRBJ1-1; D is uncertain. The CDR3 has 15 residues. V shed 5 bases and J shed 6 bases, with 19 bases lying between them. Germline CDR1 and CDR2: LNHDA and SQIVND (reference sequence). CDR3 region: CASSRARAVPPEAFF. CDR3 nucleotides: TGTGCCAGTAGTCGAGCAAGGGCCGTCCCCCCTGAAGCTTTCTTT.

This clone was recorded once. The V gene is TRBV19, the J gene TRBJ2-1; the D gene is possibly TRBD2 (5 bases). V lost 5 bases and J lost 0, with 8 bases in between. This CDR3 region has 14 residues. Germline V gene data show CDR1 as LNHDA and CDR2 as SQIVND (reference sequence). The CDR3 DNA is TGTGCCAGTAGTCACGGAGGCTCCTACAATGAGCAGTTCTTC. It is translated as CASSHGGSYNEQFF.

The gene calls are TRBV7-3 and TRBJ2-3, with 7 nucleotides matching TRBD2. The germline CDR1 and CDR2 sequences are SGHTA and FQGTGA. With V trimmed by 2 bases and J by 1 base, 3 bases remained unmatched. This CDR3 comprises 15 residues. CDR3 sequence (DNA): TGTGCCAGCAGCTTAGGAACTAGCGGCACAGATACGCAGTATTTT. Protein product: CASSLGTSGTDTQYF.

This chain connects TRBV5-1 to TRBJ1-2, with D uncertain. The ends were cut back, 0 bases at V and 8 bases at J, with 14 bases in the middle. This CDR3 region has 14 residues. Looked up from germline, CDR1 is SGHRS and CDR2 is YFSETQ. CDR3 loop: CASSLDPKAMGYTF. The CDR3 bases are TGCGCCAGCAGCTTGGATCCGAAGGCTATGGGCTACACCTTC.

The chain employs TRBV7-2 and TRBJ1-5; D gene uncertain. The CDR3 sequence is 13 residues long. Trimming removed 5 bases from V and 6 bases from J, with 11 bases in between. The germline V gene encodes CDR1 SGHTA and CDR2 FQGNSA. The CDR3 bases are TGTGCCAGCAGCGCCTTCGAGAGTCAGCCCCAGCATTTT. It yields the protein CASSAFESQPQHF.

The rearrangement joins TRBV6-1 to TRBJ1-2, with D possibly TRBD1 on 5 matching bases. The CDR3 is 13 amino acids. The V and J ends lost 7 bases and 3 bases respectively, with 12 bases between them. CDR1 and CDR2 from the germline V gene are MNHNS and SASEGT. This chain's CDR3 is CASNPARDYGYTF. The CDR3 nucleotides read TGTGCCAGCAATCCGGCCAGGGACTATGGCTACACCTTC.

V usage is TRBV7-2 and J usage is TRBJ2-3; TRBD1 matches 10 bases. CDR3 size: 17 residues. Germline assignment: CDR1 SGHTA and CDR2 FQGNSA. Germline trimming cut 4 bases from V and 5 bases from J; bases unmatched to any gene: 12. The CDR3 protein is CASSSRDRGWNKDTQYF. CDR3 in DNA: TGTGCCAGCAGCTCCCGGGACAGGGGATGGAATAAAGATACGCAGTATTTT.

This chain uses TRBV5-6 with TRBJ2-1; 12 nucleotides match TRBD2. The CDR3 contains 14 residues. In germline, CDR1 is SGHDT, CDR2 YYEEEE. V gave up 1 base and J gave up 9 bases; unmatched junction bases: 2. The CDR3 reads CASSLLAGGSEQFF. The DNA for the CDR3 is TGTGCCAGCAGCTTGCTAGCGGGGGGGAGTGAGCAGTTCTTC. Full variable domain (missing parts from reference TRBV5-6 and TRBJ2-1): DAGVTQSPTHLIKTRGQQVTLRCSPKSGHDTVSWYQQALGQGPQFIFQYYEEEERQRGNFPDRFSGHQFPNYSSELNVNALLLGDSALYLCASSLLAGGSEQFFGPGTRLTVL.

This chain connects TRBV9 to TRBJ2-5; the match to TRBD2 covers 12 bases. Trimming removed 3 bases from V and 4 bases from J; junction bases left unmatched: 4. Germline CDR1 and CDR2: SGDLS and YYNGEE. The CDR3 length is 15 residues. The chain's CDR3 is CASSATSGRGETQYF. Written as DNA, the CDR3 is TGTGCCAGCAGCGCGACTAGCGGGAGAGGAGAGACCCAGTACTTC.

This clone showed up just a few times. The chain couples TRBV6-1 to TRBJ1-6; D gene uncertain. Germline V gene data show CDR1 as MNHNS and CDR2 as SASEGT. The V end lost 5 bases, the J end lost 8 bases, and 13 bases lay between the germline ends. The CDR3 contains 14 residues. The CDR3 nucleotides read TGTGCCAGCAGTCTCAACCCGGGCGATTCACCCCTCCACTTT. Encoded protein: CASSLNPGDSPLHF.

Regarding this clone: Since no conserved phenylalanine or tryptophan closes the CDR3, a read error is the likely cause. This chain links TRBV2 with TRBJ1-2; TRBD1 aligns across 7 bases. The germline CDR1 and CDR2 sequences are SNHLY and FYNNEI. This CDR3 contains 17 residues. Unmatched junction bases numbered 18, after V lost 7 bases and J lost 4 bases. In DNA form, the CDR3 reads TGTGCCAGCAACCGCGCAGAAGGGACAGCTTTCCCCTATGGCTACACCCTC. It translates to CASNRAEGTAFPYGYTL.

The rearrangement uses TRBV2 and TRBJ2-3, with D maybe TRBD1 (5 bases). CDR1 SNHLY and CDR2 FYNNEI come from the germline V gene. The CDR3 has 15 residues. Between the trimmed V and J ends, which lost 1 base and 4 bases, there was a span of 12 bases. CDR3 bases: TGTGCCAGCAGTGAAGTCGGGCCCAGGGCAGATACGCAGTATTTT. It specifies CASSEVGPRADTQYF.

This clone appeared a few times. V and J are TRBV28 and TRBJ1-3; no firm D call. This CDR3 has 17 amino acids. Deletions cut 3 bases from V and 0 bases from J, with 15 bases between. Germline CDR1 and CDR2: MDHEN and SYDVKM. CDR3 protein: CASSFSPIPHSGNTIYF. DNA for the CDR3: TGTGCCAGCAGTTTTAGTCCGATTCCTCACTCTGGAAACACCATATATTTT. Full variable domain (remainder filled in from reference TRBV28 and TRBJ1-3): DVKVTQSSRYLVKRTGEKVFLECVQDMDHENMFWYRQDPGLGLRLIYFSYDVKMKEKGDIPEGYSVSREKKERFSLILESASTNQTSMYLCASSFSPIPHSGNTIYFGEGSWLTVV.

The V gene is TRBV6-1, the J gene TRBJ2-3, with 7 bases that match TRBD2. CDR3 length: 14 amino acids. Per germline, CDR1 MNHNS and CDR2 SASEGT. Trimming cost V 7 bases and J 2 bases; bases outside gene matches: 6. CDR3 residues: CASMKAGFTDTQYF. The DNA for the CDR3 is TGTGCCAGCATGAAAGCGGGGTTCACAGATACGCAGTATTTT.

The gene calls are TRBV29-1 and TRBJ1-1; 7 positions match TRBD1. Per the germline V gene, CDR1 is SQVTM and CDR2 is ANQGSEA. The V gene end was trimmed by 6 bases and the J gene end by 4 bases; junction bases not matched to a gene: 8. This CDR3 has 13 residues. CDR3 nucleotides: TGCAGCGTCTCACAGGGGAGGGGCACTGAAGCTTTCTTT. It yields the protein CSVSQGRGTEAFF.

The rearrangement links TRBV6-1 to TRBJ1-1; 7 nucleotides align to TRBD1. In germline, CDR1 is MNHNS, CDR2 SASEGT. This CDR3 region has 16 residues. The V gene end was trimmed by 2 bases and the J gene end by 1 base; junction bases not matched to a gene: 7. The CDR3 loop reads CASSEWATGPNTEAFF. The CDR3 DNA follows: TGTGCCAGCAGTGAATGGGCGACAGGGCCGAACACTGAAGCTTTCTTT.

The chain carries TRBV9 and TRBJ2-2; D is possibly TRBD1 (6 bases). V dropped 0 bases and J dropped 7 bases, with 13 bases sitting between them. Germline V gene data show CDR1 as SGDLS and CDR2 as YYNGEE. The length of the CDR3 is 15 residues. The CDR3: CASSVGPQGNGELFF. In DNA form, the CDR3 reads TGTGCCAGCAGCGTAGGGCCCCAGGGGAACGGGGAGCTGTTTTTT.

The chain joins TRBV19 to TRBJ1-1; the D gene is possibly TRBD1 (5 bases). V shed 3 bases and J shed 3 bases, with 11 bases lying between them. CDR1 and CDR2 from the germline V gene are LNHDA and SQIVND (reference sequence). The CDR3 spans 14 residues. CDR3 sequence reads: CASSMSGAYTEAFF. CDR3 in DNA: TGTGCCAGTAGTATGTCCGGGGCGTACACTGAAGCTTTCTTT. The full variable domain, rest sourced from reference TRBV19 and TRBJ1-1, is DGGITQSPKYLFRKEGQNVTLSCEQNLNHDAMYWYRQDPGQGLRLIYYSQIVNDFQKGDIAEGYSVSREKKESFPLTVTSAQKNPTAFYLCASSMSGAYTEAFFGQGTRLTVV.

This clone was seen a few times. The chain joins TRBV6-5 to TRBJ2-2, with a possible D match to TRBD1 (6 bases). This CDR3 comprises 15 residues. The germline V gene has CDR1 MNHEY and CDR2 SVGAGI. Trimming left V 6 bases short and J 0 bases short, with 11 bases between. CDR3 loop: CASRPDSSNTGELFF. The CDR3 DNA is TGTGCCAGCAGACCGGACAGTTCGAACACCGGGGAGCTGTTTTTT.

The genes are TRBV5-6 and TRBJ2-1; no reliable D call. The germline V gene has CDR1 SGHDT and CDR2 YYEEEE. The CDR3 extends over 11 amino acids. V dropped 1 base and J dropped 6 bases, with 2 bases sitting between them. This chain's CDR3 is CASSLFNEQFF. The CDR3 DNA follows: TGTGCCAGCAGCTTGTTCAATGAGCAGTTCTTC. The full variable domain, in which reference TRBV5-6 and TRBJ2-1 provide the parts outside the CDR3, is DAGVTQSPTHLIKTRGQQVTLRCSPKSGHDTVSWYQQALGQGPQFIFQYYEEEERQRGNFPDRFSGHQFPNYSSELNVNALLLGDSALYLCASSLFNEQFFGPGTRLTVL.

The chain is built from TRBV6-1 and TRBJ1-5, with D possibly TRBD1 on 6 matching bases. Trimming stripped 4 bases from V and 4 bases from J, with 14 bases between. Per germline, CDR1 MNHNS and CDR2 SASEGT. The CDR3 length is 15 residues. The chain's CDR3 is CASSAQGRLNQPQHF. CDR3 bases: TGTGCCAGCAGTGCACAGGGCCGTCTTAATCAGCCCCAGCATTTT.

This clone has only one observation. The chain combines TRBV7-8 with TRBJ1-4; no clear D. V was cut by 5 bases and J by 6 bases, with 4 bases left in between. The CDR3 extends over 11 amino acids. Germline V lookup: CDR1 SGHVS, CDR2 FQNEAQ. The CDR3 sequence: CASSRDEKLFF. The CDR3 DNA follows: TGTGCCAGCAGCCGAGATGAAAAACTGTTTTTT.

This sequence joins TRBV6-4 and TRBJ1-1; D unclear. The CDR3 has 14 residues. Germline lookup yields CDR1 MRHNA and CDR2 SNTAGT. The germline V and J ends were trimmed by 3 bases and 2 bases, with 10 bases remaining between them. The DNA of the CDR3 is TGTGCCAGCAGTGAATGGTCAGACAACACTGAAGCTTTCTTT. Translation: CASSEWSDNTEAFF.

The rearrangement uses TRBV5-4 and TRBJ2-2; 9 bases align to TRBD2. V was clipped by 4 bases and J by 2 bases; unmatched bases: 3. Germline CDR1 is SGHNT and CDR2 is YYREEE (reference sequence). The length of the CDR3 is 15 residues. This CDR3 reads CASSPTSGNTGELFF. The CDR3 bases are TGTGCCAGCAGCCCGACTAGCGGTAACACCGGGGAGCTGTTTTTT. Together with reference TRBV5-4 and TRBJ2-2, the CDR3 gives the full variable domain: ETGVTQSPTHLIKTRGQQVTLRCSSQSGHNTVSWYQQALGQGPQFIFQYYREEENGRGNFPPRFSGLQFPNYSSELNVNALELDDSALYLCASSPTSGNTGELFFGEGSRLTVL.